These 3 T cell receptor beta chains share one sample of origin, sequenced in a study of cytomegalovirus exposure and HLA in healthy donors. The primer mix had 60 Vbeta and 13 Jbeta primers. Data came from immunoSEQ multiplex PCR; TCRdb stores just in-frame clones and leaves some out. The sample includes tens of thousands of clones, under 85% of them seen just once. Sequencing used PBMCs. The receptors here all came from a man aged 50 to 60 in good health and CMV-seronegative.

The V gene is TRBV2, the J gene TRBJ2-7; D might be TRBD2 (6 bases). In germline, CDR1 is SNHLY, CDR2 FYNNEI. V lost 7 bases and J 0 bases, leaving 19 bases between the germline ends. The CDR3 totals 16 residues. CDR3 bases: TGTGCCAGCACGCCGCCGGGAGTCCACAGCTCCTACGAGCAGTACTTC. Amino acid sequence: CASTPPGVHSSYEQYF. The whole variable domain, remainder taken from reference TRBV2 and TRBJ2-7, is EPEVTQTPSHQVTQMGQEVILRCVPISNHLYFYWYRQILGQKVEFLVSFYNNEISEKSEIFDDQFSVERPDGSNFTLKIRSTKLEDSAMYFCASTPPGVHSSYEQYFGPGTRLTVT.

In its sample, this clone was seen a few times. The chain links TRBV20-1 to TRBJ1-1, with no clear D. Trimming removed 5 bases at V and 8 bases at J, with 9 bases between. This CDR3 spans 10 amino acids. Germline V gives CDR1 DFQATT, CDR2 SNEGSKA (reference sequence). CDR3 DNA sequence: TGCAGTGCTCCCGAGGTAGAAGCTTTCTTT. It is translated as CSAPEVEAFF.

The genes are TRBV7-2 and TRBJ2-7, with 10 bases identical to TRBD2. CDR3 length equals 17 residues. The germline V gene has CDR1 SGHTA and CDR2 FQGNSA. Trimming at V came to 2 bases and at J to 1 base, leaving 8 bases not matched to a gene. The CDR3 reads CASSLLAGGHRSYEQYF. The CDR3 DNA reads TGTGCCAGCAGCTTATTAGCGGGGGGCCACCGGTCCTACGAGCAGTACTTC.